These T cell receptor beta chains were read from a single sample in a study of T-cell reconstitution after alpha-beta-depleted transplantation in children. In TCRdb, the PCR reads were re-called with MiXCR into one record per CDR3 protein. Of more than 150,000 distinct CDR3 sequences detected, roughly 7.5% appear once; the ten largest clones hold about 3%. This specimen consisted of PBMCs from the stem cell graft donor, obtained from the stem cell graft. All receptors come from a human donor who donated a stem cell graft to a child with Wiskott-Aldrich syndrome. CDR3s include the opening cysteine and the closing phenylalanine or tryptophan. A D gene is named only where the DNA matches it firmly. A clone size is listed for some rows: how often the clone was seen (once, few, many), or a class if it is expanded.

d_call clone_size j_call v_call cdr3_aa cdr3_nt
. . TRBJ2-7 TRBV5-4 CASSLERRGYEQYF TGTGCCAGCAGCTTGGAGCGCAGGGGCTACGAGCAGTACTTC
. many TRBJ2-2 TRBV20-1 CSASARNTGELFF TGCAGTGCTAGTGCGAGGAACACCGGGGAGCTGTTTTTT
. few TRBJ2-7 TRBV5-5 CASSLGWNPEQYF TGTGCCAGCAGCTTGGGCTGGAACCCCGAGCAGTACTTC
TRBD2 many TRBJ2-1 TRBV20-1 CSARGAGADYNEQFF TGCAGTGCTAGAGGAGCGGGAGCCGACTACAATGAGCAGTTCTTC
. many TRBJ2-7 TRBV6-2/TRBV6-3 CASSEGTTAYEQYF TGTGCCAGCAGCGAGGGAACGACAGCCTACGAGCAGTACTTC
. . TRBJ2-1 TRBV30 CAWTTYYYNEQFF TGTGCCTGGACTACATACTACTACAATGAGCAGTTCTTC
TRBD1 many TRBJ2-1 TRBV6-4 CASSEGTGGGNEQFF TGTGCCAGCAGTGAAGGGACAGGGGGGGGAAATGAGCAGTTCTTC
. . TRBJ1-2 TRBV18 CASSRGGVGYGYTF TGTGCCAGCTCACGAGGGGGGGTCGGCTATGGCTACACCTTC
. many TRBJ2-3 TRBV7-9 CASSPQDTQYF TGTGCCAGCAGCCCCCAGGATACGCAGTATTTT
. few TRBJ1-4 TRBV11-2 CASSSLSRNPSEKLFF TGTGCCAGCAGCTCCTTAAGTAGGAACCCTTCGGAAAAACTGTTTTTT
. few TRBJ1-2 TRBV20-1 CSARSDLYGYTF TGCAGTGCTAGATCGGACCTCTATGGCTACACCTTC
. few TRBJ1-1 TRBV6-1 CASTLIRGKNTEAFF TGTGCCAGCACCCTAATCCGAGGGAAGAACACTGAAGCTTTCTTT
. many TRBJ2-1 TRBV12-3/TRBV12-4 CASSLGGGNEQFF TGTGCCAGCAGTTTAGGAGGGGGCAATGAGCAGTTCTTC
TRBD1 many TRBJ2-2 TRBV6-1 CASRRGTANTGELFF TGTGCCAGCAGGAGGGGGACAGCGAACACCGGGGAGCTGTTTTTT
. many TRBJ2-7 TRBV13 CASSLGQGEQYF TGTGCCAGCAGCTTAGGACAGGGCGAGCAGTACTTC
TRBD1 many TRBJ2-7 TRBV7-9 CASSVRDRGIKYF TGTGCCAGCAGCGTCCGGGACAGGGGAATAAAGTACTTC
. many TRBJ1-1 TRBV29-1 CSVEFYGGIAEAFF TGCAGCGTTGAATTCTACGGGGGGATTGCTGAAGCTTTCTTT
TRBD2 few TRBJ2-4 TRBV6-1 CASSGTSGGADIQYF TGTGCCAGCAGTGGGACTAGCGGGGGGGCCGACATTCAGTACTTC
. few TRBJ1-1 TRBV29-1 CSVTRGRNTEAFF TGCAGCGTTACGAGGGGGAGGAACACTGAAGCTTTCTTT
TRBD2 many TRBJ2-1 TRBV6-5 CASASLGGVFNEQFF TGTGCCAGCGCCTCCCTCGGGGGGGTTTTCAATGAGCAGTTCTTC
. many TRBJ2-1 TRBV7-8 CASSLAYLLNEQFF TGTGCCAGCAGCTTAGCTTATCTACTCAATGAGCAGTTCTTC
. many TRBJ2-3 TRBV20-1 CSALTVGSATDTQYF TGCAGTGCGCTAACAGTTGGATCAGCCACAGATACGCAGTATTTT
. many TRBJ2-1 TRBV5-5 CASSLGHGSYNEQFF TGTGCCAGCAGCTTGGGACACGGCTCCTACAATGAGCAGTTCTTC
. many TRBJ2-7 TRBV20-1 CSARDGREIYEQYF TGCAGTGCTAGAGATGGCAGGGAGATCTACGAGCAGTACTTC
TRBD1 few TRBJ1-2 TRBV2 CASSRTGAPHGYTF TGTGCCAGCAGTCGGACAGGGGCCCCCCATGGCTACACCTTC
. many TRBJ1-2 TRBV7-2 CASSSIQGGGYTF TGTGCCAGCAGCTCGATACAAGGAGGTGGCTACACCTTC
. many TRBJ2-4 TRBV29-1 CSALTVHDAKNIQYF TGCAGCGCCTTGACAGTCCATGACGCCAAAAACATTCAGTACTTC
. few TRBJ2-2 TRBV5-1 CASSLEVANTGELFF TGCGCCAGCAGCTTGGAGGTCGCGAACACCGGGGAGCTGTTTTTT
. . TRBJ1-2 TRBV20-1 CSARDSPRTGLRGYTF TGCAGTGCTAGAGACTCGCCCCGGACGGGACTCAGGGGCTACACCTTC
TRBD2 . TRBJ2-1 TRBV4-2 CASSQESVAGENNEQFF TGTGCCAGCAGCCAGGAATCGGTAGCGGGGGAGAACAATGAGCAGTTCTTC
TRBD1 many TRBJ1-1 TRBV7-6 CASSLGGQANTEAFF TGTGCCAGCAGCTTAGGGGGACAGGCGAACACTGAAGCTTTCTTT
. many TRBJ2-7 TRBV6-5 CASSYGLTGFYEQYF TGTGCCAGCAGTTACGGCCTCACAGGGTTTTACGAGCAGTACTTC
. many TRBJ2-5 TRBV15 CATSSKGYQETQYF TGTGCCACCAGCAGCAAGGGGTACCAAGAGACCCAGTACTTC
. many TRBJ2-5 TRBV5-1 CASSVGGGTTQYF TGCGCCAGCAGCGTGGGTGGAGGGACGACCCAGTACTTC
. few TRBJ1-6 TRBV6-5 CASSFFPGDISNSPLHF TGTGCCAGCAGTTTCTTCCCGGGGGACATCTCTAATTCACCCCTCCACTTT
. many TRBJ2-7 TRBV13 CASSLSVRRAFYEQYF TGTGCCAGCAGCTTATCGGTCAGGCGTGCTTTCTACGAGCAGTACTTC
. many TRBJ1-1 TRBV20-1 CSARRADARGTEAFF TGCAGTGCTAGGCGAGCCGACGCCAGGGGCACTGAAGCTTTCTTT
TRBD1 many TRBJ2-7 TRBV6-1 CASSETGASYEQYF TGTGCCAGCTCTGAGACAGGGGCCTCCTACGAGCAGTACTTC
. many TRBJ1-1 TRBV5-1 CASSLDADTEAFF TGCGCCAGCAGCTTGGACGCGGACACTGAAGCTTTCTTT
. many TRBJ1-1 TRBV5-5 CASSSEGHEAFF TGTGCCAGCAGCTCGGAGGGGCATGAAGCTTTCTTT
. once TRBJ2-7 TRBV5-6 CASSFRGVGSYEQYF TGTGCCAGCAGCTTTCGCGGCGTTGGCTCCTACGAGCAGTACTTC
. many TRBJ2-7 TRBV5-1 CASSQELAYEQYF TGCGCCAGCAGCCAGGAACTAGCCTACGAGCAGTACTTC
. few TRBJ1-5 TRBV30 CAWSVNAGSQPQHF TGTGCCTGGAGCGTCAACGCAGGGAGTCAGCCCCAGCATTTT
. . TRBJ2-7 TRBV25-1 CASREIHEQYF TGTGCCAGCAGAGAGATCCACGAGCAGTACTTC
TRBD2 . TRBJ2-3 TRBV4-1 CASSQESGGPDTQYF TGCGCCAGCAGCCAAGAGAGCGGGGGGCCAGATACGCAGTATTTT
TRBD2 many TRBJ2-2 TRBV10-3 CAISEGGRLGTGELFF TGTGCCATCAGTGAGGGCGGGAGACTCGGGACCGGGGAGCTGTTTTTT
TRBD2 few TRBJ2-1 TRBV30 CAWSWRREAVEQFF TGTGCCTGGAGTTGGCGGCGGGAGGCCGTTGAGCAGTTCTTC
. many TRBJ2-3 TRBV12-3/TRBV12-4 CASSHTTNPPTDTQYF TGTGCCAGCAGCCACACTACCAATCCTCCCACAGATACGCAGTATTTT
. many TRBJ1-1 TRBV5-1 CASSLVGQGTEAFF TGCGCCAGCAGCTTGGTGGGTCAGGGAACTGAAGCTTTCTTT
. many TRBJ2-5 TRBV5-1 CASAILRHNQETQYF TGCGCCAGCGCGATCCTACGCCATAACCAAGAGACCCAGTACTTC
. many TRBJ2-3 TRBV20-1 CSVQTGSTDTQYF TGCAGTGTCCAGACAGGTAGCACAGATACGCAGTATTTT